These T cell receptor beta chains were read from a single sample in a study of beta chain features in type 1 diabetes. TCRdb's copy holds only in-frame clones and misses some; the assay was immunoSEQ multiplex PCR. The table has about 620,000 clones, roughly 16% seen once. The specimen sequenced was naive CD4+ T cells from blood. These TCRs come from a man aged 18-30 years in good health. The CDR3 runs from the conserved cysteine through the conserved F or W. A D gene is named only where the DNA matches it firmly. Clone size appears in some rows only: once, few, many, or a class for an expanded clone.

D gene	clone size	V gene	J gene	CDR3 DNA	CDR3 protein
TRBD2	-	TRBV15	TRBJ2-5	TGTGCCACCAGCCTCCTGGGACTAGCGTCCCAAGAGACCCAGTACTTC	CATSLLGLASQETQYF
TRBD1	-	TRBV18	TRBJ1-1	TGTGCCAGCTCACCAGGGACAGGGTACATGAACACTGAAGCTTTCTTT	CASSPGTGYMNTEAFF
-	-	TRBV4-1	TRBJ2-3	TGCGCCAGCAGCCAAGGATGGGGAAGGGGCACAGATACGCAGTATTTT	CASSQGWGRGTDTQYF
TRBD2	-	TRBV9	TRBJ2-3	TGTGCCAGCAGCTCGCCGTATCGGGGACGAGCGGGGGAAACAGATACGCAGTATTTT	CASSSPYRGRAGETDTQYF
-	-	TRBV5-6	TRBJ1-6	TGTGCCAGCAGCTTGGAGGCCAGGCTCTCCTATAATTCACCCCTCCACTTT	CASSLEARLSYNSPLHF
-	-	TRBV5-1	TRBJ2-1	TGCGCCAGCAGCTTCCGGGGAGTCCAGGGCAATGAGCAGTTCTTC	CASSFRGVQGNEQFF
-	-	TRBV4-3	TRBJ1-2	TGCGCCAGCAGCCAAGATGCGGTGTTGGCTGGCTACACCTTC	CASSQDAVLAGYTF
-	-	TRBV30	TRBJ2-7	TGTGCCTGGAGTGTACTAAAGGGTAGAAGTTCCTACGAGCAGTACTTC	CAWSVLKGRSSYEQYF
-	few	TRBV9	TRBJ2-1	TGTGCCAGCAGCGTCTCCGGGTCCAACAATGAGCAGTTCTTC	CASSVSGSNNEQFF
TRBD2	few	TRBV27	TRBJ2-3	TGTGCCAGCAGACACGCCCCAGCGGGGAACACAGATACGCAGTATTTT	CASRHAPAGNTDTQYF
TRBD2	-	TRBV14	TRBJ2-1	TGTGCCAGCAGCCAAACCGGGACTAGCGTTACTAAGCAGTTCTTC	CASSQTGTSVTKQFF
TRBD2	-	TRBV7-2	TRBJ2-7	TGTGCCAGCAGCTTAAATCTAGCGGGACCCTACGAGCAGTACTTC	CASSLNLAGPYEQYF
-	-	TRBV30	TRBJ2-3	TGTGCCTGGAGTGGGGGCGGGGCCTATACGCAGTATTTT	CAWSGGGAYTQYF
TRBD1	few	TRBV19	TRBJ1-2	TGTGCCAGTGCCTGGGACAGGCTCTATGGCTACACCTTC	CASAWDRLYGYTF
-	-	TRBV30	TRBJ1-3	TGTGCCTGGAGTCGCCGAGGAAACACCATATATTTT	CAWSRRGNTIYF
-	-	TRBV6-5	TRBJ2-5	TGTGCCAGCAGTTACTCGACCCGGCCTGGCCAAGAGACCCAGTACTTC	CASSYSTRPGQETQYF
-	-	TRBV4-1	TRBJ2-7	TGCGCCAGCAGCCAGCCAGGGCCCGAGCAGTACTTC	CASSQPGPEQYF
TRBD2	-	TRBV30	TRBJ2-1	TGTGCCTGGAGTTCCTCTTCGGGGGGGCCCCCCCGGGAGGCGCAGTTCTTC	CAWSSSSGGPPREAQFF
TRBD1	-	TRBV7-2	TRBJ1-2	TGTGCCAGCAGCTTGGGACAGGGTGACGTATATGGCTACACCTTC	CASSLGQGDVYGYTF
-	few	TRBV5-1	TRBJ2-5	TGCGCCAGCAGCTTGGAACTGCCCGGGGAGACCCAGTACTTC	CASSLELPGETQYF
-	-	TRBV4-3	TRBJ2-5	TGCGCCAGCAGCCAACACGGGACTGGAACGCCGGGGGCCCAGTACTTC	CASSQHGTGTPGAQYF
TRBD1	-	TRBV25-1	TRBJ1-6	TGTGCCAGCAGTGAACTGCAGGGGGGAAATTCACCCCTCCACTTT	CASSELQGGNSPLHF
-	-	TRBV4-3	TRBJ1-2	TGCGCCAGCAGCCAAGAAGGGGCGCATATCTATGGCTACACCTTC	CASSQEGAHIYGYTF
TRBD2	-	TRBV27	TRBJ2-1	TGTGCCAGCAGTAGGCTAGCGGGGTCCTACAATGAGCAGTTCTTC	CASSRLAGSYNEQFF
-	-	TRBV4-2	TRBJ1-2	TGTGCCAGCAGCCAAGAGATCGGGCAGATTTTCTATGGCTACACCTTC	CASSQEIGQIFYGYTF
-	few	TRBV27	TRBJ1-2	TGTGCCAGCAGTTCCAAACCGGGGGCATCTGGCTACACCTTC	CASSSKPGASGYTF
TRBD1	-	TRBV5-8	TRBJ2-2	TGTGCCAGCAGCCTTTCAGGGGGCGTCGTCACCGGGGAGCTGTTTTTT	CASSLSGGVVTGELFF
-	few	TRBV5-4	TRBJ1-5	TGTGCCAGCAGCTTTGGTGTTCCTGGCAATCAGCCCCAGCATTTT	CASSFGVPGNQPQHF
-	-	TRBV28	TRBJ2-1	TGTGCCAGCAGTCGACGACAAGGGGGAGCCTACAATGAGCAGTTCTTC	CASSRRQGGAYNEQFF